A selection of T cell receptor beta chains follows, all from one sample in a study of chemoradiotherapy in HPV16-positive cancers. Sequencing used immunoSEQ multiplex PCR; TCRdb keeps in-frame clones, though not all of them. This table has roughly 15,000 clones, roughly 74% appearing once. This sample was gathered from a patient who underwent chemoradiotherapy. These TCRs come from a human donor with HPV-associated anogenital cancer. Each CDR3 is given with its conserved first and last residue. The D gene is left open where the match is weak. Not every row has a clone size; where given, it reads once, few, many or a size class.

>TRBV6-5|-|-|15|TRBJ1-4
TGTGCCAGCAGTTACGTAAAGGGAGCATATGAAAAACTGTTTTTT
CASSYVKGAYEKLFF
>TRBV5-5|-|-|14|TRBJ1-1
TGTGCCAGCAGTTCCGGGACTCCGAACACTGAAGCTTTCTTT
CASSSGTPNTEAFF
>TRBV27|-|-|15|TRBJ1-2
TGTGCCAGCAGTCTGCTAAGGGCGGGAAACTATGGCTACACCTTC
CASSLLRAGNYGYTF
>TRBV4-1|TRBD1|few|15|TRBJ1-2
TGCGCCAGCAGCCAAGTGGGGGCAGGGGGCAGTGGCTACACCTTC
CASSQVGAGGSGYTF
>TRBV30|-|-|12|TRBJ2-5
TGTGCCTGGACAATACACCAAGAGACCCAGTACTTC
CAWTIHQETQYF
>TRBV5-1|-|-|17|TRBJ2-3
TGCGCCAGCAGCGTCGGGACCTTCCCCGCTAGCACAGATACGCAGTATTTT
CASSVGTFPASTDTQYF
>TRBV7-9|-|-|14|TRBJ2-7
TGTGCCAGCAGCTTATACAGGCGCTCCTACGAGCAGTACTTC
CASSLYRRSYEQYF
>TRBV11-2|TRBD1|-|12|TRBJ1-5
TGTGCCAGCAGCACTAACGGACAGGTCCAGCATTTT
CASSTNGQVQHF
>TRBV2|-|-|13|TRBJ2-1
TGTGCCCAGCAGAGCGTAACCTACAATGAGCAGTTCTTC
CAQQSVTYNEQFF
>TRBV7-2|-|-|15|TRBJ1-4
TGTGCCAGCAGCTTAGCAGGGGCCCGAGGTGAAAAACTGTTTTTT
CASSLAGARGEKLFF
>TRBV18|TRBD1|-|16|TRBJ1-5
TGTGCCAGCTCACCGGGACAGGGGGCTCGCAATCAGCCCCAGCATTTT
CASSPGQGARNQPQHF
>TRBV13|-|-|14|TRBJ2-7
TGTGCCAGCAGCTTGGGCGGGATCACCTACGAGCAGTACTTC
CASSLGGITYEQYF
>TRBV6-1|-|-|15|TRBJ2-1
TGTGCCAGCAGTGAAAAAGGGGAGCTTTACAATGAGCAGTTCTTC
CASSEKGELYNEQFF
>TRBV28|-|-|13|TRBJ1-1
TGTGCCAGCAGTAGGGGAAAGACGGCTGAAGCTTTCTTT
CASSRGKTAEAFF
>TRBV6-1|-|-|15|TRBJ2-7
TGTGCCAGCAGTGAAGGAGTATTAGCTCCCTACGAGCAGTACTTC
CASSEGVLAPYEQYF
>TRBV19|-|-|12|TRBJ1-6
TGTGCCAGTAGTATTCGGGATTCACCCCTCCACTTT
CASSIRDSPLHF
>TRBV30|-|-|12|TRBJ2-3
TGTGCCTGGAGTAGCATCTCAGATACGCAGTATTTT
CAWSSISDTQYF
>TRBV6-5|-|-|15|TRBJ2-1
TGTGCCAGCAGGAACGGGGCTAGCTGGTCGGCTGAGCAGTTCTTC
CASRNGASWSAEQFF
>TRBV28|-|-|14|TRBJ1-4
TGTGCCAGCAGGACACCCGTGGGGAACGAAAAACTGTTTTTT
CASRTPVGNEKLFF
>TRBV2|TRBD1|-|12|TRBJ2-4
TGTGCCAGCACACAGGGGGCAAACATTCAGTACTTC
CASTQGANIQYF
>TRBV27|TRBD1|-|15|TRBJ1-2
TGTGCCAGCAGGCCCGGACAGGAGCTTTTCTATGGCTACACCTTC
CASRPGQELFYGYTF
>TRBV28|-|once|14|TRBJ1-6
TGTGCCAGCAGATTTAGGGTTAGCTATTCACCCCTCCACTTT
CASRFRVSYSPLHF
>TRBV7-9|-|once|19|TRBJ2-5
TGTGCCACCTCTGGTCTGGGCCCCGGTGGCGGTAGATTCCAAGAGACCCAGTACTTC
CATSGLGPGGGRFQETQYF
>TRBV11-2|-|-|15|TRBJ2-5
TGTGCCAGCAACTCCTTTTTTGGGCTCGCAGAGACCCAGTACTTC
CASNSFFGLAETQYF
>TRBV7-8|TRBD2|-|17|TRBJ2-3
TGTGCCAGCAGCTTAGCGGGTGCGGGGGGTTACACAGATACGCAGTATTTT
CASSLAGAGGYTDTQYF
>TRBV6-6|-|-|14|TRBJ1-1
TGTGCCAGCAGTTACTCGGACCAAAACACTGAAGCTTTCTTT
CASSYSDQNTEAFF
>TRBV6-1|TRBD1|-|15|TRBJ2-1
TGTGCCAGCATGGCCGGGACAGGGCTGGACAATGAGCAGTTCTTC
CASMAGTGLDNEQFF
>TRBV10-3|-|once|16|TRBJ2-1
TGTGCCATCAGTATCGACGTGGACGTAACCTACAATGAGCAGTTCTTC
CAISIDVDVTYNEQFF
>TRBV13|-|-|13|TRBJ1-3
TGTGCCAGCAGCTTGGGAAATGGAAACACCATATATTTT
CASSLGNGNTIYF
>TRBV11-3|TRBD1|-|15|TRBJ2-5
TGTGCCAGCAGCCCATTCGGACAGGGCGGAGAGACCCAGTACTTC
CASSPFGQGGETQYF
>TRBV28|TRBD1|-|14|TRBJ1-5
TGTGCCAGCAGTTTGACAGGGGAAAGACAGCCCCAGCATTTT
CASSLTGERQPQHF
>TRBV5-8|-|-|13|TRBJ1-2
TGTGCCAGCAGCTTGGAACTGAACTATGGCTACACCTTC
CASSLELNYGYTF
>TRBV11-2|TRBD1|-|15|TRBJ1-4
TGTGCCAGCAGGCCGACAGGGGCAACTAATGAAAAACTGTTTTTT
CASRPTGATNEKLFF
>TRBV7-8|-|few|13|TRBJ2-7
TGTGCCAGCAGCTTAAGAAGGGGCGGCGAGCAGTACTTC
CASSLRRGGEQYF
>TRBV30|-|few|13|TRBJ1-3
TGTGCCTGGAGTGGTTCGGGGGCGGACACCATATATTTT
CAWSGSGADTIYF
>TRBV7-3|-|-|16|TRBJ1-1
TGTGCCAGCAGCTTAAACCCTGGGACGTTGAACACTGAAGCTTTCTTT
CASSLNPGTLNTEAFF
>TRBV11-2|TRBD1|-|17|TRBJ2-7
TGTGCCAGCAGCTATTCACCATCCGGGACAGGGGGCTCCGAGCAGTACTTC
CASSYSPSGTGGSEQYF
>TRBV10-1|TRBD2|-|16|TRBJ2-7
TGCGCCAGCAGTGAGTCGAGGACTAGCGGAACCTACGAGCAGTACTTC
CASSESRTSGTYEQYF
>TRBV27|TRBD1|-|14|TRBJ1-1
TGTGCCAGCAGTAGGGGACAGATGAACACTGAAGCTTTCTTT
CASSRGQMNTEAFF
>TRBV15|-|-|12|TRBJ2-5
TGTGCCACCCGGTCTTCCCTAGAGACCCAGTACTTC
CATRSSLETQYF
>TRBV9|-|-|15|TRBJ1-2
TGTGCCAGCAGAGGGGAGGGCAGGGCTTCTTATGGCTACACCTTC
CASRGEGRASYGYTF
>TRBV9|TRBD1|-|14|TRBJ1-6
TGTGCCAGCAGCGTGAACAGGGGGAATTCACCCCTCCACTTT
CASSVNRGNSPLHF
>TRBV18|-|-|14|TRBJ2-5
TGTGCCAGCTCACCGGGAGGGGGCGCCGAGACCCAGTACTTC
CASSPGGGAETQYF
>TRBV5-4|-|-|14|TRBJ2-7
TGTGCCAGCAGCTTGGTCGGACAAACCTACGAGCAGTACTTC
CASSLVGQTYEQYF
>TRBV27|-|-|14|TRBJ2-1
TGTGCCGCAGGAAGAGCGGACTCCTACAATGAGCAGTTCTTC
CAAGRADSYNEQFF
>TRBV20-1|-|-|11|TRBJ2-3
TGCAGTGGCCAGGAAGGAGATACGCAGTATTTT
CSGQEGDTQYF
>TRBV19|TRBD1|-|13|TRBJ1-1
TGTGCCAGTAGCAGGACAGGGGGTCGTGAAGCTTTCTTT
CASSRTGGREAFF
>TRBV2|TRBD2|few|15|TRBJ2-1
TGTGCCACGGTGATGACTAGCGGGAGAATGAATGAGCAGTTCTTC
CATVMTSGRMNEQFF
>TRBV7-3|-|-|15|TRBJ1-1
TGTGCCAGCAGCTCACACCCCATGTGGAACACTGAAGCTTTCTTT
CASSSHPMWNTEAFF
>TRBV6-1|-|-|13|TRBJ2-3
TGTGCCAGCAGTGGGAGAGAGGGAGATACGCAGTATTTT
CASSGREGDTQYF